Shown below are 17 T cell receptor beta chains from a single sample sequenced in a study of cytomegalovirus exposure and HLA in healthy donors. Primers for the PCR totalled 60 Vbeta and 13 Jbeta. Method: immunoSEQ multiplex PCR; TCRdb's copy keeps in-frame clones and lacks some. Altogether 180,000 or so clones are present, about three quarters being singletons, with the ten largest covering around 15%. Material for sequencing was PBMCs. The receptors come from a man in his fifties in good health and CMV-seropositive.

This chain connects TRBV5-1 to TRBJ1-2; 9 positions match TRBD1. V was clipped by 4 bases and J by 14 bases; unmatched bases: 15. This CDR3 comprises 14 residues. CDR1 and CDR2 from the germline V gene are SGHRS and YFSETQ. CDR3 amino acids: CASSPGQGTRIETF. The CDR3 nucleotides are TGCGCCAGCAGCCCGGGACAGGGCACTAGGATTGAGACCTTC.

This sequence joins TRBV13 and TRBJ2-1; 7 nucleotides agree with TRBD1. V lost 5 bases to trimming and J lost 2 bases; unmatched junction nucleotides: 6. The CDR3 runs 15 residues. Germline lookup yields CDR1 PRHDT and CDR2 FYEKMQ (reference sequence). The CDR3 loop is CASSKGAGAYNEQFF. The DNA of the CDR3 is TGTGCCAGCAGCAAGGGGGCAGGGGCCTACAATGAGCAGTTCTTC. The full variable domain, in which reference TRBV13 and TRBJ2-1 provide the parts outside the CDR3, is AAGVIQSPRHLIKEKRETATLKCYPIPRHDTVYWYQQGPGQDPQFLISFYEKMQSDKGSIPDRFSAQQFSDYHSELNMSSLELGDSALYFCASSKGAGAYNEQFFGPGTRLTVL.

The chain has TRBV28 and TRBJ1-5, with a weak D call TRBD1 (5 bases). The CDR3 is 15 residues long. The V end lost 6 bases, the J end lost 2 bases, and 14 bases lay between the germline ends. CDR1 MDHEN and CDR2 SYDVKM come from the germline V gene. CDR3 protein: CASRLRGEGNQPQHF. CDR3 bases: TGTGCCAGCAGGTTACGAGGGGAGGGCAATCAGCCCCAGCATTTT.

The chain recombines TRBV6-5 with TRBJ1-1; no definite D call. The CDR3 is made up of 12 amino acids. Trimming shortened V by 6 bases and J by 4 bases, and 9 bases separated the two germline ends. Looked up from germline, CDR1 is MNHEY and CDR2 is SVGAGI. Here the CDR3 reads CASSREVTEAFF. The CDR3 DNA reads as TGTGCCAGCAGCCGGGAGGTCACTGAAGCTTTCTTT.

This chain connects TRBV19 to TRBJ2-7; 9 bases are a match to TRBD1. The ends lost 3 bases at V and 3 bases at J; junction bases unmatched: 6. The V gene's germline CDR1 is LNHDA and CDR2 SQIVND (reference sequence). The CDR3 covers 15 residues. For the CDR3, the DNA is TGTGCCAGTAGTATGCTGGACAGGGGTAACTACGAGCAGTACGTC. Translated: CASSMLDRGNYEQYV.

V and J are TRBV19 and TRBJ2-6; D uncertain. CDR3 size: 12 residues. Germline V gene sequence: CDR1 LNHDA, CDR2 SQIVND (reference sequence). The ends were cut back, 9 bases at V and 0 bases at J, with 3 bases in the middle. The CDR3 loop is CASNSGANVLTF. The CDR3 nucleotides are TGTGCCAGCAACTCTGGGGCCAACGTCCTGACTTTC.

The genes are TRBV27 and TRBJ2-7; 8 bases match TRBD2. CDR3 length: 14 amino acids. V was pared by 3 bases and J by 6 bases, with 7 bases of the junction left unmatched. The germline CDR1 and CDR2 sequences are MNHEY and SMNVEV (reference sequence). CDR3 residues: CASSFYGGVSEQYF. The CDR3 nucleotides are TGTGCCAGCAGTTTCTACGGGGGGGTATCCGAGCAGTACTTC.

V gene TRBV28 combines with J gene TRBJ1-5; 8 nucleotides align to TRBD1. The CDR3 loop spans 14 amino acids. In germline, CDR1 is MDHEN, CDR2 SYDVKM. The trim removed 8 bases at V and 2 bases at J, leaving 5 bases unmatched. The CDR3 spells CASGKDRGNQPQHF. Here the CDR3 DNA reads TGTGCCAGCGGTAAGGACAGGGGCAATCAGCCCCAGCATTTT.

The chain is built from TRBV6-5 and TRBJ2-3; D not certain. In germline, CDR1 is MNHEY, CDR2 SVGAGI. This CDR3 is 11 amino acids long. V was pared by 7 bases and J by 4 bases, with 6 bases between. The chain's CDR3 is CASTNSDTQYF. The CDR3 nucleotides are TGTGCCAGCACCAACTCAGATACGCAGTATTTT.

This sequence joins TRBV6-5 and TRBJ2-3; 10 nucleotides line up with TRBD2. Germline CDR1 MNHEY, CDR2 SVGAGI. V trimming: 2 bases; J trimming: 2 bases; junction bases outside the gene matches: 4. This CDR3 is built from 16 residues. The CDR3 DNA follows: TGTGCCAGCAGTTACCGGACTAGCGGCTACACAGATACGCAGTATTTT. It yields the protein CASSYRTSGYTDTQYF.

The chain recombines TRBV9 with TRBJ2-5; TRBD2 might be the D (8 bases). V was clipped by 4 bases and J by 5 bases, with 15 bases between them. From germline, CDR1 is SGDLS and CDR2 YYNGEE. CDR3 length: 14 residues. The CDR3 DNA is TGTGCCAGCAGCTTCGGGAGGGGGCGGGAGACCCAGTACTTC. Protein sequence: CASSFGRGRETQYF.

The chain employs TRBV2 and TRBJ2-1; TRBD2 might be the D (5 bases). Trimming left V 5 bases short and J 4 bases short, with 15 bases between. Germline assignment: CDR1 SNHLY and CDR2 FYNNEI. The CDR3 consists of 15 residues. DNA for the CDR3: TGTGCCAGCAGTTCTTCCCGGGATGTATACAATGAGCAGTTCTTC. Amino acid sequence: CASSSSRDVYNEQFF.

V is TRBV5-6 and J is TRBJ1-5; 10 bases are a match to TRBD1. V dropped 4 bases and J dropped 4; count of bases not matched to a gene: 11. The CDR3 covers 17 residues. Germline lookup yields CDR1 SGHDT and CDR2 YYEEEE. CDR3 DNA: TGTGCCAGCAGCCAATTCGCGGGGACAGGGGTTAATCAGCCCCAGCATTTT. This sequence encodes CASSQFAGTGVNQPQHF.

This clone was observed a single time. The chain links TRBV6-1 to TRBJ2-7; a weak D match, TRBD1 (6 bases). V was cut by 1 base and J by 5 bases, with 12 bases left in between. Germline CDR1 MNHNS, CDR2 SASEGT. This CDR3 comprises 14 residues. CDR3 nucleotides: TGTGCCAGCAGTGAAGTTATTAAGGGGGACGAGCAGTACGTC. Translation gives CASSEVIKGDEQYV.

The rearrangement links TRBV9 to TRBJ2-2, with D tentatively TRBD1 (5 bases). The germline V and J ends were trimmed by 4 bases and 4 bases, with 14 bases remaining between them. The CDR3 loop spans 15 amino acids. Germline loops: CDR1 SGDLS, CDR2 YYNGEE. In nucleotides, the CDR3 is TGTGCCAGCAGCCCTCGCCAGGGTACCACCGGGGAGCTGTTTTTT. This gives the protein CASSPRQGTTGELFF.

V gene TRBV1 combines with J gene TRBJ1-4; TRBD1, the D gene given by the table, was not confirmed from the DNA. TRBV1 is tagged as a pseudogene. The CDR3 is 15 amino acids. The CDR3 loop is CTSSQQQTLNEKLFF. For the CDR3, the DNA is TGCACCAGCAGCCAACAACAGACGCTTAATGAAAAACTGTTTTTT.

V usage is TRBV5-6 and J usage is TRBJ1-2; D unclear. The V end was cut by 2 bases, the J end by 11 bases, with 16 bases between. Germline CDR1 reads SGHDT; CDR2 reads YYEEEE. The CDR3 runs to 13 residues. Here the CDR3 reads CASSFLPQYLYTF. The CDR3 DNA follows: TGTGCCAGCAGCTTTCTCCCCCAGTACCTTTACACCTTC.